This entry lists 24 T cell receptor beta chains sequenced from one sample in a study of CD8 T cells in ankylosing spondylitis. TCRdb passed the 5' RACE reads through MiXCR, listing each CDR3 protein once. The data contain about 170,000 distinct CDR3 sequences, around 20% of them singletons. The sample was blood, either unsorted or a sorted T cell fraction (not recorded which). These receptors were taken from a male donor with ankylosing spondylitis or in good health (not recorded which).

In its sample, this clonotype was seen a few times. CDR3 sequence reads: CASRKRQATGGTGEAFF. The DNA for the CDR3 is TGTGCCAGCAGAAAGAGACAGGCCACTGGCGGGACCGGTGAAGCTTTCTTT. The chain uses TRBV6-2 or TRBV6-3 and TRBJ1-1, with TRBD1 as a possible D gene (6 bases). Germline loops: CDR1 MNHEY, CDR2 SVGEGT. V was clipped by 6 bases and J by 7 bases, with 27 bases between them. The CDR3 consists of 17 residues.

The DNA for the CDR3 is TGCAGCGTTGAATCGGAACTTGAGAACACCGGGGAGCTGTTTTTT. Amino acid sequence: CSVESELENTGELFF. The gene calls are TRBV29-1 and TRBJ2-2; D is unclear. The CDR3 sequence is 15 residues long. CDR1 and CDR2 (germline): SQVTM, ANQGSEA. The V gene lost 2 bases and the J gene lost 1 base, with 11 bases spanning the gap.

The CDR3 protein is CASSLAADLRTDTQYF. Here the CDR3 DNA reads TGTGCCAGCAGCTTGGCGGCGGACCTGCGCACAGATACGCAGTATTTT. The chain joins TRBV5-4 to TRBJ2-3; no clear D. V shed 0 bases and J shed 1 base, with 12 bases lying between them. The length of the CDR3 is 16 residues. Germline CDR1 SGHNT, CDR2 YYREEE (reference sequence).

The chain recombines TRBV11-2 with TRBJ2-1; 8 bases agree with TRBD2. CDR1 and CDR2 (germline): SGHAT, FQNNGV. CDR3 length equals 15 residues. Trimming cost V 4 bases and J 0 bases; bases outside gene matches: 2. The CDR3 DNA follows: TGTGCCAGCAGCTCAAGCGGGAGCTCCTACAATGAGCAGTTCTTC. Translation gives CASSSSGSSYNEQFF. The full variable domain, in which reference TRBV11-2 and TRBJ2-1 provide the parts outside the CDR3, is EAGVAQSPRYKIIEKRQSVAFWCNPISGHATLYWYQQILGQGPKLLIQFQNNGVVDDSQLPKDRFSAERLKGVDSTLKIQPAKLEDSAVYLCASSSSGSSYNEQFFGPGTRLTVL.

The chain uses TRBV6-2 or TRBV6-3 and TRBJ2-5; 15 bases line up with TRBD2. Losses at the gene ends were 4 bases for V and 6 bases for J; bases not matched to a gene: 9. The germline CDR1 and CDR2 sequences are MNHEY and SVGEGT. There are 17 residues in the CDR3. CDR3 amino acids: CASSSPGLAGGMQTQYF. The CDR3 region has the DNA TGTGCCAGCAGTTCCCCGGGACTAGCGGGAGGAATGCAGACCCAGTACTTC.

This clonotype has a count of ten or more. This sequence joins TRBV6-5 and TRBJ2-7; 12 nucleotides line up with TRBD2. V shed 2 bases and J 1 base; nucleotides not matched to a gene: 0. Germline loops: CDR1 MNHEY, CDR2 SVGAGI. The length of the CDR3 is 15 residues. As DNA, the CDR3 is TGTGCCAGCAGTTACGGACTAGCGGGGTCCTACGAGCAGTACTTC. It codes for CASSYGLAGSYEQYF.

This clonotype was picked up many times. J is TRBJ2-5 and V is TRBV5-1, with 11 bases matching TRBD2. The V gene's germline CDR1 is SGHRS and CDR2 YFSETQ. The CDR3 consists of 16 residues. Trimming at V came to 1 base and at J to 1 base, leaving 3 bases not matched to a gene. The CDR3 region is CASSLFLAGGQETQYF. The CDR3 region has the DNA TGCGCCAGCAGCTTGTTTCTAGCGGGAGGCCAAGAGACCCAGTACTTC.

At least ten counts were recorded for this clonotype. V usage is TRBV3-1 and J usage is TRBJ1-5; D remains unclear. There are 14 residues in the CDR3. Deletions cut 4 bases from V and 3 bases from J, with 10 bases between. CDR1 and CDR2 from the germline V gene are LGHDT and YNNKEL (reference sequence). The CDR3 sequence: CASSLGRANQPQHF. CDR3 nucleotide sequence: TGTGCCAGCAGCCTCGGGAGGGCCAATCAGCCCCAGCATTTT.

This clonotype was seen many times. The chain uses TRBV5-1 and TRBJ1-1; 7 positions match TRBD1. J was trimmed by 4 bases and V by 4 bases; bases with no gene match: 7. Germline V gene sequence: CDR1 SGHRS, CDR2 YFSETQ. The CDR3 consists of 14 residues. In nucleotides, the CDR3 is TGCGCCAGCAGCCCAACCACAGGGGTCACTGAAGCTTTCTTT. As protein: CASSPTTGVTEAFF.

This rearrangement joins TRBV29-1 to TRBJ2-5; 7 positions agree with TRBD2. V was clipped by 3 bases and J by 1 base; unmatched bases: 5. The CDR3 runs to 14 residues. Looked up from germline, CDR1 is SQVTM and CDR2 is ANQGSEA. CDR3 sequence: CSVDGGGAQETQYF. CDR3 DNA: TGCAGCGTTGACGGCGGGGGTGCCCAAGAGACCCAGTACTTC.

This clonotype came up many times. This sequence joins TRBV3-1 and TRBJ2-1; 8 bases are shared with TRBD2. The CDR3 runs to 15 residues. J gave up 0 bases and V 3 bases, and 1 base lay outside the gene matches. Germline V lookup: CDR1 LGHDT, CDR2 YNNKEL (reference sequence). Written as DNA, the CDR3 is TGTGCCAGCAGCCATACTAGCGGCTCCTACAATGAGCAGTTCTTC. This gives the protein CASSHTSGSYNEQFF.

The V call is TRBV2, the J call TRBJ1-6; 11 bases are a match to TRBD1. CDR3 length equals 15 residues. The V and J ends lost 6 bases and 10 bases, in that order; junction bases with no gene match: 8. Germline V CDR1 and CDR2: SNHLY, FYNNEI. The CDR3 DNA reads as TGTGCCAGCAGGGGGACAGGGGGAGGATCGTCACCCCTCCACTTT. It encodes CASRGTGGGSSPLHF.

This clonotype was detected a few times. The V call is TRBV29-1, the J call TRBJ2-7; TRBD2 agrees at 10 bases. The CDR3 consists of 13 residues. The germline V gene has CDR1 SQVTM and CDR2 ANQGSEA. V was pared by 5 bases and J by 3 bases, with 4 bases of the junction left unmatched. The CDR3 DNA is TGCAGCGTTCCAGCGGGAGGGCGCTACGAGCAGTACTTC. Residues: CSVPAGGRYEQYF.

In this sample, this clonotype turned up a few times. This chain joins TRBV7-9 and TRBJ2-1; possible D gene TRBD2, 6 bases. Germline CDR1 reads SEHNR; CDR2 reads FQNEAQ (reference sequence). This CDR3 has 15 residues. V lost 5 bases, J lost 1 base, and 12 bases lay in between. CDR3 in amino acids: CASSLGGASYNEQFF. The CDR3 DNA reads as TGTGCCAGCAGCCTAGGCGGGGCATCCTACAATGAGCAGTTCTTC.

The chain carries TRBV6-5 and TRBJ1-2, with TRBD1 matching 8 bases. In germline, CDR1 is MNHEY, CDR2 SVGAGI. The V gene end was trimmed by 0 bases and the J gene end by 8 bases; junction bases not matched to a gene: 2. This CDR3 is 13 amino acids long. The CDR3: CASSYSGTGGYTF. CDR3 coding DNA: TGTGCCAGCAGTTACTCAGGGACAGGAGGCTACACCTTC.

This clonotype was detected ten times or more. J is TRBJ2-3 and V is TRBV20-1; 8 bases fit TRBD2. The germline V gene has CDR1 DFQATT and CDR2 SNEGSKA (reference sequence). This CDR3 contains 15 residues. V shed 4 bases and J 0 bases; nucleotides not matched to a gene: 6. In DNA, the CDR3 is TGCAGTGCTATAGGCAGCGGGGGAAGCACAGATACGCAGTATTTT. Translated, it gives CSAIGSGGSTDTQYF.

This clonotype has a single count. The chain carries TRBV2 and TRBJ1-6; no definite D call. Looked up from germline, CDR1 is SNHLY and CDR2 is FYNNEI. The CDR3 is 15 residues long. Deletions cut 6 bases from V and 7 bases from J, with 16 bases between. The CDR3 reads CASRREDGTNSPLHF. The CDR3 DNA reads TGTGCCAGCAGGCGGGAGGACGGAACAAATTCACCCCTCCACTTT.

The rearrangement links TRBV13 to TRBJ2-2; 11 bases line up with TRBD2. Germline-derived CDR1 and CDR2 are PRHDT and FYEKMQ (reference sequence). V trimming: 4 bases; J trimming: 4 bases; junction bases outside the gene matches: 20. This CDR3 has 21 amino acids. CDR3 sequence (DNA): TGTGCCAGCAGCTCGGCGCCCTGGGTGGGACTAGCGGCTTTGAGCACCGGGGAGCTGTTTTTT. As protein: CASSSAPWVGLAALSTGELFF.

The chain uses TRBV11-2 and TRBJ2-7; D unclear. Trimming cost V 0 bases and J 3 bases, with 12 bases left between them. The V gene's germline CDR1 is SGHAT and CDR2 FQNNGV. This CDR3 is 15 amino acids long. CDR3 sequence reads: CASSLDPTTDYEQYF. CDR3 in DNA: TGTGCCAGCAGCTTAGATCCTACAACCGACTACGAGCAGTACTTC.

This clonotype appeared a few times. This sequence joins TRBV5-1 and TRBJ2-7; D may be TRBD2 (6 bases). The V end was cut by 0 bases, the J end by 0 bases, with 13 bases between. This CDR3 contains 16 residues. Per the germline V gene, CDR1 is SGHRS and CDR2 is YFSETQ. The CDR3 sequence is CASSLEGAGSSYEQYF. CDR3 bases: TGCGCCAGCAGCTTGGAAGGGGCGGGAAGCTCCTACGAGCAGTACTTC.

Regarding this clonotype: The junction differs from germline at one of its ends, possibly a read error. The chain recombines TRBV7-9 with TRBJ2-1; tentative D call: TRBD2 (6 bases). The germline gives CDR1 SEHNR, CDR2 FQNEAQ (reference sequence). The CDR3 has 16 residues. The CDR3 nucleotides are TGTGCCAACAGCTCACAACAGCGTCTAGCGTCGGATGAGCAGTTCTTC. Protein product: CANSSQQRLASDEQFF.

The rearrangement uses TRBV7-2 and TRBJ2-1; 12 nucleotides align to TRBD2. Trimming at V came to 5 bases and at J to 12 bases, leaving 17 bases not matched to a gene. Germline CDR1 reads SGHTA; CDR2 reads FQGNSA. CDR3 length: 17 residues. The CDR3 DNA is TGTGCCAGCAGCCCAGATGGGCTAGCGGGAGGGGTTAGTATGCAGTTCTTC. This encodes CASSPDGLAGGVSMQFF.

Only a few counts were recorded for this clonotype. The chain couples TRBV6-1 to TRBJ2-7, with D uncertain. Germline lookup yields CDR1 MNHNS and CDR2 SASEGT. Trimming left V 6 bases short and J 1 base short, with 7 bases between. This CDR3 spans 12 amino acids. CDR3 in amino acids: CASSSISYEQYF. Here the CDR3 DNA reads TGTGCCAGCAGCTCAATATCCTACGAGCAGTACTTC.

The rearrangement joins TRBV20-1 to TRBJ2-7, with TRBD1 as a possible D gene (5 bases). The germline V gene has CDR1 DFQATT and CDR2 SNEGSKA (reference sequence). The V and J ends lost 3 bases and 5 bases respectively, with 11 bases between them. The CDR3 is 12 residues long. The CDR3 protein is CSARRQFHEQYF. As DNA, the CDR3 is TGCAGTGCTAGGCGACAGTTCCACGAGCAGTACTTC.